A selection of T cell receptor beta chains follows, all from one sample in a study of neurological immune-mediated disorders. TCRdb used MiXCR to reprocess the 5' RACE reads, holding one entry per CDR3 protein. The sample contains approximately 100,000 distinct CDR3 sequences, roughly 3.5% of which appear only once. The sample was PBMCs. Source of these receptors: a woman younger than 35 with multiple sclerosis. The CDR3 runs from the conserved cysteine through the conserved F or W. A D gene is named only where the DNA matches it firmly. The size of a clone is reported for some rows only, either as once, few or many, or as a class for expanded clones.

abundance | d_gene | j_gene | v_gene | CDR3aa | CDR3nt
many | TRBD1 | TRBJ2-7 | TRBV19 | CASSVRDRSYEQYF | TGTGCCAGTAGTGTCCGGGACAGGTCCTACGAGCAGTACTTC
many | TRBD1 | TRBJ2-6 | TRBV9 | CASSVTGFGANVLTF | TGTGCCAGCAGCGTGACAGGGTTTGGGGCCAACGTCCTGACTTTC
few | . | TRBJ1-1 | TRBV2 | CASSGRVVRTYPEAFF | TGTGCCAGCAGTGGACGGGTTGTTAGGACTTATCCTGAAGCTTTCTTT
many | TRBD2 | TRBJ2-2 | TRBV10-3 | CATVRGGMNTGELFF | TGTGCCACCGTCCGGGGGGGCATGAACACCGGGGAGCTGTTTTTT
many | . | TRBJ1-5 | TRBV20-1 | CSARQGSSYNQPQHF | TGCAGTGCTAGACAGGGGTCCTCATACAATCAGCCCCAGCATTTT
few | TRBD1 | TRBJ1-5 | TRBV7-6 | CASSEQLQQGGNQPQHF | TGTGCCAGCAGCGAACAGCTTCAACAGGGGGGTAATCAGCCCCAGCATTTT
many | TRBD2 | TRBJ2-7 | TRBV20-1 | CSATPGVAGVEQYF | TGCAGTGCTACTCCCGGGGTAGCGGGAGTCGAGCAGTACTTC
. | . | TRBJ2-1 | TRBV20-1 | CSAPFRPSGSYNEQFF | TGCAGTGCCCCCTTCCGCCCGAGCGGATCCTACAATGAGCAGTTCTTC
many | TRBD1 | TRBJ2-3 | TRBV29-1 | CSVEDKYSDRGVGDTQYF | TGCAGCGTAGAAGATAAATATTCGGACAGGGGAGTCGGGGATACGCAGTATTTT
many | TRBD2 | TRBJ2-1 | TRBV7-9 | CASSSSGGDSFRSYNEQFF | TGTGCCAGCAGCTCAAGCGGGGGGGACTCGTTTCGTTCCTACAATGAGCAGTTCTTC
few | . | TRBJ2-2 | TRBV3-1 | CASSHGGVGKTGELFF | TGTGCCAGCAGCCATGGAGGGGTTGGGAAAACCGGGGAGCTGTTTTTT
many | . | TRBJ1-2 | TRBV5-1 | CASSLVGVSNYGYTF | TGCGCCAGCAGCTTGGTAGGGGTTTCTAACTATGGCTACACCTTC
many | TRBD1 | TRBJ2-3 | TRBV5-1 | CASLLGQGFTDTQYF | TGCGCCAGCCTGTTAGGACAGGGCTTCACAGATACGCAGTATTTT
many | . | TRBJ1-4 | TRBV5-1 | CASSLGAVEKLFF | TGCGCCAGCAGCTTGGGGGCAGTTGAAAAACTGTTTTTT
many | TRBD1 | TRBJ2-1 | TRBV18 | CASSPSATGSYNEQFF | TGTGCCAGCTCACCCTCCGCGACAGGGTCCTACAATGAGCAGTTCTTC
many | . | TRBJ1-1 | TRBV7-9 | CASSLVSGYSTEAFF | TGTGCCAGCAGCTTAGTCTCAGGGTATAGCACTGAAGCTTTCTTT
many | . | TRBJ2-1 | TRBV20-1 | CSVTYSSSYNEQFF | TGCAGTGTGACCTACTCGAGCTCCTACAATGAGCAGTTCTTC
many | . | TRBJ2-5 | TRBV5-1 | CASSPFGVSETQYF | TGCGCCAGCAGCCCGTTTGGGGTCTCGGAGACCCAGTACTTC
many | TRBD1 | TRBJ1-1 | TRBV5-1 | CASSSRGENTEAFF | TGCGCCAGCAGCTCCAGGGGGGAAAACACTGAAGCTTTCTTT
many | . | TRBJ1-1 | TRBV7-9 | CASSLAGGGIMNTEAFF | TGTGCCAGCAGCTTAGCGGGTGGCGGAATTATGAACACTGAAGCTTTCTTT
many | TRBD2 | TRBJ2-2 | TRBV5-5 | CASSAGTSGPNTGELFF | TGTGCCAGCAGCGCCGGGACTAGCGGACCTAACACCGGGGAGCTGTTTTTT
many | . | TRBJ1-1 | TRBV12-3/TRBV12-4 | CASSLGGKWHTEAFF | TGTGCCAGCAGTTTAGGAGGTAAATGGCACACTGAAGCTTTCTTT
many | TRBD1 | TRBJ2-7 | TRBV20-1 | CSALADRGYEQYF | TGCAGTGCCTTAGCGGACAGGGGCTACGAGCAGTACTTC
many | . | TRBJ2-1 | TRBV6-2/TRBV6-3 | CASSYRPSAYNEQFF | TGTGCCAGCAGTTATAGGCCTAGCGCCTACAATGAGCAGTTCTTC
many | . | TRBJ1-4 | TRBV20-1 | CSAHKRNEKLFF | TGCAGTGCTCACAAACGGAATGAAAAACTGTTTTTT
many | TRBD1 | TRBJ1-2 | TRBV20-1 | CSAKQGTVDYGYTF | TGCAGTGCTAAACAGGGGACGGTGGACTATGGCTACACCTTC
many | . | TRBJ2-1 | TRBV7-2 | CASSFNRPGKVYNEQFF | TGTGCCAGCAGCTTCAACCGCCCCGGGAAGGTATACAATGAGCAGTTCTTC
many | TRBD1 | TRBJ2-2 | TRBV5-1 | CASSLGDRRTGELFF | TGCGCCAGCAGCCTCGGGGACAGGAGGACCGGGGAGCTGTTTTTT
many | TRBD2 | TRBJ2-1 | TRBV3-1 | CASSQIPGLAGNEQFF | TGTGCCAGCAGCCAAATACCGGGACTAGCGGGAAATGAGCAGTTCTTC
few | . | TRBJ1-2 | TRBV7-9 | CASSRLGEGVSGYTF | TGTGCCAGCAGCCGACTGGGCGAAGGGGTGAGCGGCTACACCTTC
many | TRBD1 | TRBJ2-7 | TRBV5-1 | CASSLDTGVWYEQYF | TGCGCCAGCAGCTTGGATACAGGGGTCTGGTACGAGCAGTACTTC
many | TRBD1 | TRBJ2-7 | TRBV20-1 | CSAETGYEQYF | TGCAGTGCGGAGACAGGGTACGAGCAGTACTTC
many | . | TRBJ1-2 | TRBV5-1 | CASSLDRDGYTF | TGCGCCAGCAGCTTGGACAGGGATGGCTACACCTTC
. | . | TRBJ2-2 | TRBV19 | CASSMSGSNTGELFF | TGTGCCAGTAGTATGTCAGGGTCGAACACCGGGGAGCTGTTTTTT
many | . | TRBJ1-3 | TRBV14 | CASSPTRGSGNTIYF | TGTGCCAGCAGTCCTACCAGGGGCTCTGGAAACACCATATATTTT
many | . | TRBJ1-2 | TRBV6-5 | CASRAWGTSLVYGYTF | TGTGCCAGCAGGGCCTGGGGGACAAGCCTAGTCTATGGCTACACCTTC
many | TRBD2 | TRBJ2-5 | TRBV20-1 | CSATSGTSEETQYF | TGCAGTGCTACATCCGGGACTAGCGAAGAGACCCAGTACTTC
many | TRBD2 | TRBJ2-7 | TRBV10-3 | CAISESGSGRVAYEQYF | TGTGCCATCAGTGAGTCAGGAAGCGGGAGGGTAGCCTACGAGCAGTACTTC
. | . | TRBJ2-1 | TRBV20-1 | CSLHGGESRNEQFF | TGCAGTCTACACGGGGGAGAGAGTAGGAATGAGCAGTTCTTC
many | . | TRBJ2-3 | TRBV5-6 | CASSLGAGLSTDTQYF | TGTGCCAGCAGCTTGGGTGCGGGGCTTAGCACAGATACGCAGTATTTT
many | . | TRBJ2-1 | TRBV11-2 | CASRSIYNEQFF | TGTGCCAGCAGATCTATCTACAATGAGCAGTTCTTC
many | . | TRBJ1-2 | TRBV6-6 | CAILGNGYTF | TGTGCCATCCTAGGGAACGGCTACACCTTC
many | . | TRBJ2-1 | TRBV4-3 | CASSQDQGRGSSYNEQFF | TGCGCCAGCAGCCAAGATCAAGGTCGGGGTAGCTCCTACAATGAGCAGTTCTTC
many | . | TRBJ1-1 | TRBV20-1 | CSARGRENTEAFF | TGCAGTGCTAGAGGAAGGGAAAACACTGAAGCTTTCTTT
many | TRBD2 | TRBJ2-1 | TRBV20-1 | CSASGGINEQFF | TGCAGTGCTAGCGGGGGGATTAATGAGCAGTTCTTC
many | . | TRBJ2-7 | TRBV5-1 | CASSAGTSDEQYF | TGCGCCAGCAGCGCCGGGACTTCCGACGAGCAGTACTTC
many | . | TRBJ2-1 | TRBV9 | CASSVALETYNEQFF | TGTGCCAGCAGCGTAGCTCTAGAAACCTACAATGAGCAGTTCTTC
many | . | TRBJ2-7 | TRBV6-2/TRBV6-3 | CASSYGLAYEQYF | TGTGCCAGCAGTTACGGACTGGCTTACGAGCAGTACTTC